A single sample gave rise to the 12 T cell receptor beta chains below, sequenced in a study of blood T cells in healthy people across ages. A J-beta primer mix and a sample-barcoded 5' primer were used in a second PCR of about 7 to 12 cycles. From the 5' RACE reads, TCRdb called clonotypes with MiXCR, one entry per CDR3 protein. The sample has roughly 900,000 distinct CDR3 sequences, about 48% seen once. Sequences were obtained from blood. The receptors stem from a man aged 25 to 40 in good health.

This clonotype came up a few times. The chain joins TRBV6-5 to TRBJ1-2; 7 bases align to TRBD1. From germline, CDR1 is MNHEY and CDR2 SVGAGI. The CDR3 loop spans 12 amino acids. V trimming: 6 bases; J trimming: 7 bases; junction bases outside the gene matches: 5. The CDR3 sequence: CASRQGQGGYTF. The CDR3 nucleotides read TGTGCCAGCAGACAGGGGCAGGGTGGCTACACCTTC.

This clonotype has only a few counts. This chain links TRBV15 with TRBJ2-3; 13 bases match TRBD2. Germline V lookup: CDR1 LNHNV, CDR2 YYDKDF (reference sequence). This CDR3 region has 16 residues. The V and J ends lost 4 bases and 5 bases, in that order; junction bases with no gene match: 6. CDR3 region: CATSIRLAGGGDTQYF. The DNA of the CDR3 is TGTGCCACCAGCATTCGACTAGCGGGGGGTGGAGATACGCAGTATTTT.

The J gene is TRBJ2-7, the V gene TRBV20-1; 10 nucleotides agree with TRBD2. V trimming: 5 bases; J trimming: 3 bases; junction bases outside the gene matches: 4. CDR1 DFQATT and CDR2 SNEGSKA come from the germline V gene (reference sequence). The CDR3 extends over 13 amino acids. The CDR3 nucleotides are TGCAGTGCTGGTAGCGGGGGGCGCTACGAGCAGTACTTC. As protein: CSAGSGGRYEQYF.

The chain is built from TRBV21-1 and TRBJ1-1; the DNA was not used to check the table's D call, TRBD1. TRBV21-1 is reported as a pseudogene. This CDR3 has 14 amino acids. DNA for the CDR3: TGTGCCAGCAGCAAACAGGGTTTGAACACTGAAGCTTTCTTT. Its protein is CASSKQGLNTEAFF.

This clonotype was observed a handful of times. The CDR3 nucleotides read TGCAGTGCCATCCCTGGGCCCATGGGAGAGCAGTACTTC. Protein product: CSAIPGPMGEQYF. V and J are TRBV20-1 and TRBJ2-7; D unclear. The CDR3 loop spans 13 amino acids. Trimming cost V 6 bases and J 7 bases, with 19 bases left between them. The germline CDR1 and CDR2 sequences are DFQATT and SNEGSKA (reference sequence).

Points on this clonotype: The junction differs from germline at one of its ends, possibly a read error. This chain connects TRBV30 to TRBJ1-5, with D uncertain. The germline V gene has CDR1 GTSNPN and CDR2 SVGIG (reference sequence). The CDR3 has 12 amino acids. The CDR3 DNA reads as TGTGCCGGGAGTTTCCCGAATCAGCCCCAGCATTTT. It specifies CAGSFPNQPQHF.

This clonotype was counted a few times. The rearrangement links TRBV7-8 to TRBJ2-1, with 8 positions matching TRBD2. V lost 2 bases, J lost 10 bases, and 10 bases stayed unmatched. The CDR3 runs to 15 residues. The germline V gene has CDR1 SGHVS and CDR2 FQNEAQ. This CDR3 is CASSLTGPTSDEQFF. The CDR3, as DNA: TGTGCCAGCAGCTTAACCGGGCCGACTAGCGACGAGCAGTTCTTC.

CDR3 sequence reads: CASSHTRGRALNEKLFF. DNA of the CDR3: TGTGCCAGCAGCCACACACGAGGAAGGGCTCTTAATGAAAAACTGTTTTTT. This chain connects TRBV3-1 to TRBJ1-4; D not resolved. Trimming shortened V by 3 bases and J by 4 bases, and 18 bases separated the two germline ends. The length of the CDR3 is 17 residues. CDR1 and CDR2 from the germline V gene are LGHDT and YNNKEL (reference sequence).

V and J are TRBV24-1 and TRBJ2-3, with TRBD1 as a possible D gene (5 bases). Germline V gene sequence: CDR1 KGHDR, CDR2 SFDVKD. V was trimmed by 6 bases and J by 5 bases, leaving 11 bases between them. The CDR3 covers 13 residues. CDR3 sequence (DNA): TGTGCCACCAGTTCTCCAGGGCAAGATACGCAGTATTTT. It is translated as CATSSPGQDTQYF.

This clonotype has just a few counts. V usage is TRBV7-2 and J usage is TRBJ2-3, with D possibly matching TRBD2 (7 bases). The germline V gene has CDR1 SGHTA and CDR2 FQGNSA. The CDR3 totals 16 residues. V was trimmed by 5 bases and J by 5 bases, leaving 20 bases between them. CDR3 loop: CASSLGEGGLRDTQYF. The CDR3 region has the DNA TGTGCCAGCAGCCTTGGTGAGGGGGGGCTCAGAGATACGCAGTATTTT.

The rearrangement links TRBV12-3 or TRBV12-4 to TRBJ1-2; TRBD1 matches at 7 bases. V shed 5 bases and J 4 bases; nucleotides not matched to a gene: 7. The CDR3 covers 14 residues. The CDR3 DNA sequence: TGTGCCAGCAGTCCCGGAGGACAGGTCTATGGCTACACCTTC. Its translation is CASSPGGQVYGYTF.

The chain uses TRBV4-2 and TRBJ2-3; TRBD2 aligns across 9 bases. This CDR3 is built from 18 residues. CDR1 and CDR2 from the germline V gene are LGHNA and YNFKEQ. After removal of 4 bases from V and 6 bases from J, the junction contained 17 bases not matched to a gene. The CDR3 here is CASSLAPRGGGAFDTQYF. DNA of the CDR3: TGTGCCAGCAGCCTCGCCCCAAGGGGCGGGGGGGCCTTCGATACGCAGTATTTT.